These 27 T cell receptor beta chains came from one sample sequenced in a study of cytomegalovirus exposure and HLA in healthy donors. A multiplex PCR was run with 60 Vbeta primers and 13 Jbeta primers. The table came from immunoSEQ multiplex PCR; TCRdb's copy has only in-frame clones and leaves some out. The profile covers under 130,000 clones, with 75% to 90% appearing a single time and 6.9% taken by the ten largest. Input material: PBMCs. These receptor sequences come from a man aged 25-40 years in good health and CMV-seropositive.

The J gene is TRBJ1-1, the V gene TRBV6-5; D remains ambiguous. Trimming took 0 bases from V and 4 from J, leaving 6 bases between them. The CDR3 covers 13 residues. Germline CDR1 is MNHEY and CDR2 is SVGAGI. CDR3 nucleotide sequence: TGTGCCAGCAGTTACTCCCCAGTCACTGAAGCTTTCTTT. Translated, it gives CASSYSPVTEAFF.

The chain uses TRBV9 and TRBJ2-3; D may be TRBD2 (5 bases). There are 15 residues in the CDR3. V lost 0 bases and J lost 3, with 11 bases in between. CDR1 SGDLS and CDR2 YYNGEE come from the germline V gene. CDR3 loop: CASSVGHRGTDTQYF. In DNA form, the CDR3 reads TGTGCCAGCAGCGTAGGTCATAGAGGGACAGATACGCAGTATTTT.

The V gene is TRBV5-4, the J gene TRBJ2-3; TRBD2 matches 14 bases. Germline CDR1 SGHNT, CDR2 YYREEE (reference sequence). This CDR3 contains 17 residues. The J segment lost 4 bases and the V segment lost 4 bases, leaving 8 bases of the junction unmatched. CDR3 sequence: CASSAGLAGGGSDTQYF. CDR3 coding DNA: TGTGCCAGCAGCGCAGGACTAGCGGGGGGCGGCTCAGATACGCAGTATTTT.

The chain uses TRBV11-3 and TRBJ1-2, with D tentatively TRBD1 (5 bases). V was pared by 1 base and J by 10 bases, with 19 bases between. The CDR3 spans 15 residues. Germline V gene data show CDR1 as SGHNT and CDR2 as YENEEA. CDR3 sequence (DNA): TGTGCCAGCAGCTTAGTCCAGGGTGAGCCCAGACCCTACACCTTC. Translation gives CASSLVQGEPRPYTF.

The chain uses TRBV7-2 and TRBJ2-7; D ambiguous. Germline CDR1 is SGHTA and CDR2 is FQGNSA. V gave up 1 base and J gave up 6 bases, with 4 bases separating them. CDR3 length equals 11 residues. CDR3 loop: CASSLGREQYF. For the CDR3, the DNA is TGTGCCAGCAGCTTAGGTCGCGAGCAGTACTTC.

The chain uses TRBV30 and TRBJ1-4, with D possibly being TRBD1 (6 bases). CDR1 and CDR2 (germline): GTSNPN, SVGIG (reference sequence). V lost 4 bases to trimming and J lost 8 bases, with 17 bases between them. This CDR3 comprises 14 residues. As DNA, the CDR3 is TGTGCCTGGACCTGGGCCGGGGGGCGAGAAAAACTGTTTTTT. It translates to CAWTWAGGREKLFF.

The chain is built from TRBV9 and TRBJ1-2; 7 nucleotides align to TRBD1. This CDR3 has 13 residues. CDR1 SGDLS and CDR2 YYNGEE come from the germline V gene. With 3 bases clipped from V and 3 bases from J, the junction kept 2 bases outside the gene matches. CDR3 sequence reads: CASSGDSHYGYTF. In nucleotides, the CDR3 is TGTGCCAGCAGCGGGGACAGCCACTATGGCTACACCTTC.

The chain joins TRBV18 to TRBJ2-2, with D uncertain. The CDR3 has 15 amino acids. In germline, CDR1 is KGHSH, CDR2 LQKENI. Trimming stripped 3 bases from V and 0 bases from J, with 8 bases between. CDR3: CASSPFLANTGELFF. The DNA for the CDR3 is TGTGCCAGCTCACCGTTCCTCGCGAACACCGGGGAGCTGTTTTTT.

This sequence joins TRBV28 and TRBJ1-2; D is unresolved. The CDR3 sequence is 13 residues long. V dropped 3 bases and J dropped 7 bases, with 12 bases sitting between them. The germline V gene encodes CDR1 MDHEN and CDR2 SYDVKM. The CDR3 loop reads CASSFAAFGGYTF. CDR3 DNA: TGTGCCAGCAGTTTTGCAGCGTTCGGTGGCTACACCTTC.

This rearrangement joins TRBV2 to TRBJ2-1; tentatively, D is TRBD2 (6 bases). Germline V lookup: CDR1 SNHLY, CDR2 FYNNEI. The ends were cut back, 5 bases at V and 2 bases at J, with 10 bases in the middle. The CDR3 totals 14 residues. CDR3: CASSPRLAYNEQFF. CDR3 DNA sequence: TGTGCCAGCAGTCCCAGACTAGCCTACAATGAGCAGTTCTTC.

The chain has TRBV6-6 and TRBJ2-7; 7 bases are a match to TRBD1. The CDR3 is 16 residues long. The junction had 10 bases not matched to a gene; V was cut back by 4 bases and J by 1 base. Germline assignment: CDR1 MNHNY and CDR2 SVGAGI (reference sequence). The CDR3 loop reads CASSSPAGQESYEQYF. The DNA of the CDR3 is TGTGCCAGCAGTTCCCCAGCCGGACAGGAATCCTACGAGCAGTACTTC.

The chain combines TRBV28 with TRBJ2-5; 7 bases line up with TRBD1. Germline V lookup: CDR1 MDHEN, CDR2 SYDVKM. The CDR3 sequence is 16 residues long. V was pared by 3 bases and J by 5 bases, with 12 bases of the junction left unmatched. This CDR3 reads CASSFPDRWESETQYF. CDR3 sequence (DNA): TGTGCCAGCAGTTTCCCGGACAGGTGGGAGAGTGAGACCCAGTACTTC.

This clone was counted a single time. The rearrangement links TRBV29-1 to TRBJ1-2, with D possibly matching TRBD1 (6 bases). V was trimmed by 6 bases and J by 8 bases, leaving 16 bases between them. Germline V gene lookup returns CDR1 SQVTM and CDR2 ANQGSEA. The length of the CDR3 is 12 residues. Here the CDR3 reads CSVPDRKEGYTF. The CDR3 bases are TGCAGCGTCCCTGACAGGAAGGAGGGCTACACCTTC.

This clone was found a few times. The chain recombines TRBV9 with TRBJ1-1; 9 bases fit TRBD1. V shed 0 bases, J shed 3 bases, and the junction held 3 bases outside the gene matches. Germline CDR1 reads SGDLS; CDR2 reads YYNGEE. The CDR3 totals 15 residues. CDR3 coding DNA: TGTGCCAGCAGCGTAGGACAGGGGGGAGACACTGAAGCTTTCTTT. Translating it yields CASSVGQGGDTEAFF.

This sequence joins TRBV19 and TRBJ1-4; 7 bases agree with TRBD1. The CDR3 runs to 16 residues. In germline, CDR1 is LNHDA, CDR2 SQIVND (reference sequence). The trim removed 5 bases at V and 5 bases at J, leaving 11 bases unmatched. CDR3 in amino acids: CASSLRPGQLNEKLFF. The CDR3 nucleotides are TGTGCCAGTAGTCTTAGACCGGGACAGCTAAATGAAAAACTGTTTTTT. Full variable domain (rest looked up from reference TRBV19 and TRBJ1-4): DGGITQSPKYLFRKEGQNVTLSCEQNLNHDAMYWYRQDPGQGLRLIYYSQIVNDFQKGDIAEGYSVSREKKESFPLTVTSAQKNPTAFYLCASSLRPGQLNEKLFFGSGTQLSVL.

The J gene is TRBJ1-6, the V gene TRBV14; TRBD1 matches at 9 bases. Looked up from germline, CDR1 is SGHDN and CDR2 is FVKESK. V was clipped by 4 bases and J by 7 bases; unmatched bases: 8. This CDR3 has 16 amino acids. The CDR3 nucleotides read TGTGCCAGCAGCCGCACCGGGACAGGGTACAATTCACCCCTCCACTTT. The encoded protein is CASSRTGTGYNSPLHF.

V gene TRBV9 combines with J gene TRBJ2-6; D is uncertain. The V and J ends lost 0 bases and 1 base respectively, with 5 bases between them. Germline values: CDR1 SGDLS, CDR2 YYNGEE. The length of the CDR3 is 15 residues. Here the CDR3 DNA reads TGTGCCAGCAGCGTAGGAGTTTCTGGGGCCAACGTCCTGACTTTC. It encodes CASSVGVSGANVLTF.

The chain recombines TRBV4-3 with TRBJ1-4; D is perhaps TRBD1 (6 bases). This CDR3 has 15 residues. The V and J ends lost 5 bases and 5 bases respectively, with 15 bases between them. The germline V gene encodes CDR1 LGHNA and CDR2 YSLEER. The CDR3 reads CASSKLTGLNEKLFF. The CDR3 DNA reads TGCGCCAGCAGCAAGTTGACAGGCTTAAATGAAAAACTGTTTTTT.

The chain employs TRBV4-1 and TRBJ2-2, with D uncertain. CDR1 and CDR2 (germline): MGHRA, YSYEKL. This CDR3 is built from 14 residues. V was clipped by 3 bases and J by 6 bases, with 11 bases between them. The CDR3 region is CASSQRFVAGELFF. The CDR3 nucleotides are TGCGCCAGCAGCCAGAGATTTGTCGCCGGGGAGCTGTTTTTT.

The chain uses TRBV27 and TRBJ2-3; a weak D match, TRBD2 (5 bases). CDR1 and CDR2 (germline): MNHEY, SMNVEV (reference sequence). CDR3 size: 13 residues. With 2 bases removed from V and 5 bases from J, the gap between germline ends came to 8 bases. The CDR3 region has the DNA TGTGCCAGCAGTTTACCGGGGATAGATACGCAGTATTTT. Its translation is CASSLPGIDTQYF.

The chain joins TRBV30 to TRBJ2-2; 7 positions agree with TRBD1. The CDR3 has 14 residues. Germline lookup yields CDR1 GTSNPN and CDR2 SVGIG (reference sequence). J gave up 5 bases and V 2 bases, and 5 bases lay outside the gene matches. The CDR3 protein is CAWSRGPRTGELFF. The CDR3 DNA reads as TGTGCCTGGAGTAGGGGGCCGAGGACCGGGGAGCTGTTTTTT.

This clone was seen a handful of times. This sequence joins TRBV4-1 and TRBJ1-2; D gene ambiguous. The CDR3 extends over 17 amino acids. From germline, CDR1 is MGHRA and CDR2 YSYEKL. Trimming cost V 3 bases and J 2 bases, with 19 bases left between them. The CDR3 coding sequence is TGCGCCAGCAGCCAGAGGGAAGGGAACCGGAACAACTATGGCTACACCTTC. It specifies CASSQREGNRNNYGYTF.

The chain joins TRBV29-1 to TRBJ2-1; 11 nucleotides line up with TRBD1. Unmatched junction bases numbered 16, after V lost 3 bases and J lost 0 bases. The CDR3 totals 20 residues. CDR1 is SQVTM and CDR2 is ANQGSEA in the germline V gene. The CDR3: CSVEGYGTGGLLSSYNEQFF. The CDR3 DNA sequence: TGCAGCGTTGAGGGATATGGGACAGGGGGGCTCCTGAGCTCCTACAATGAGCAGTTCTTC.

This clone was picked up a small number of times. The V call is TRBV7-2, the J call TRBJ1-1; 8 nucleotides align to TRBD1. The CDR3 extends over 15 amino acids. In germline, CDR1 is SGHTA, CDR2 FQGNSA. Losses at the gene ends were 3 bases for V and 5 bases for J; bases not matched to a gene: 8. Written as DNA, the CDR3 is TGTGCCAGCAGCTTCGGACAGGGTGGTAGGACTGAAGCTTTCTTT. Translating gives CASSFGQGGRTEAFF. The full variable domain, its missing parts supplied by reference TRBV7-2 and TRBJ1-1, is GAGVSQSPSNKVTEKGKDVELRCDPISGHTALYWYRQSLGQGLEFLIYFQGNSAPDKSGLPSDRFSAERTGGSVSTLTIQRTQQEDSAVYLCASSFGQGGRTEAFFGQGTRLTVV.

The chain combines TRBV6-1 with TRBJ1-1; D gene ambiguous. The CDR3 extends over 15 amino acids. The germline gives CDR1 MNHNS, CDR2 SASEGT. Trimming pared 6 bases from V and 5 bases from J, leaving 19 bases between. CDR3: CASRPRRAGRTEAFF. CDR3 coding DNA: TGTGCCAGCAGGCCGAGGCGGGCAGGCAGGACTGAAGCTTTCTTT.

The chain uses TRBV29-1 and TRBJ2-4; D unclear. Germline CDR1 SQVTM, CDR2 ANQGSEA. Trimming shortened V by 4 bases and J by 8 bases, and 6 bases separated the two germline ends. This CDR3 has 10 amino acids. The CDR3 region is CSVGRDIQYF. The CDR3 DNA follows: TGCAGCGTTGGTCGTGACATTCAGTACTTC.

This chain's CDR3 is CARTQGGENTEAFF. As DNA, the CDR3 is TGTGCCAGAACACAAGGCGGTGAGAACACTGAAGCTTTCTTT. The chain employs TRBV5-5 and TRBJ1-1; D unclear. This CDR3 is 14 amino acids long. V was clipped by 8 bases and J by 1 base, with 15 bases between them. The germline V gene encodes CDR1 SGHKS and CDR2 YYEKEE (reference sequence). The full variable domain, with the rest looked up from reference TRBV5-5 and TRBJ1-1, is DAGVTQSPTHLIKTRGQQVTLRCSPISGHKSVSWYQQVLGQGPQFIFQYYEKEERGRGNFPDRFSARQFPNYSSELNVNALLLGDSALYLCARTQGGENTEAFFGQGTRLTVV.